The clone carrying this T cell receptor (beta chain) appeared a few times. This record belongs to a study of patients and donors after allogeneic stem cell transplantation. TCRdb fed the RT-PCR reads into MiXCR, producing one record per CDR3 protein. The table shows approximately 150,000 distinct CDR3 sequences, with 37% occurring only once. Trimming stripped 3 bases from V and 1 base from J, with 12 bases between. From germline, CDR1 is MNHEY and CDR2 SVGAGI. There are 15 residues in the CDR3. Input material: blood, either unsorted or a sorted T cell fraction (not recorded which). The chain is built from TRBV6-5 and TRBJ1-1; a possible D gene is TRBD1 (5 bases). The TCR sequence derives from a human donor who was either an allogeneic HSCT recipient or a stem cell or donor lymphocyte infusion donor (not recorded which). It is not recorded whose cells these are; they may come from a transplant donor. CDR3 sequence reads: CASSYGGDQNTEAFF. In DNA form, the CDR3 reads TGTGCCAGCAGTTATGGAGGGGACCAGAACACTGAAGCTTTCTTT.